Following are 5 T cell receptor beta chains from one sample sequenced in a study of response to subunit inactivated influenza vaccine. TCRdb used MiXCR to reprocess the RT-PCR reads, holding one entry per CDR3 protein. The table records just over 300,000 distinct CDR3 sequences, about 20% of them present only once. The sequencing used PBMCs from blood, collected approximately 20 months after vaccination. These receptors were obtained from a man in his fifties or sixties who received an inactivated influenza vaccine.

The chain has TRBV4-2 and TRBJ2-5; 13 nucleotides agree with TRBD2. Germline assignment: CDR1 LGHNA and CDR2 YNFKEQ. V was pared by 2 bases and J by 0 bases, with 6 bases of the junction left unmatched. CDR3 length: 18 amino acids. DNA for the CDR3: TGTGCCAGCAGCCAAACCGGGACTAGCGGGAAGTACCAAGAGACCCAGTACTTC. Protein: CASSQTGTSGKYQETQYF.

The CDR3 region has the DNA TGTGCCAGCAGCCACTCTACAGGGGGCATACCCGGGGAGCTGTTTTTT. Encoded protein: CASSHSTGGIPGELFF. V gene TRBV4-2 combines with J gene TRBJ2-2; 9 bases are shared with TRBD1. With 3 bases clipped from V and 6 bases from J, the junction kept 8 bases outside the gene matches. The CDR3 spans 16 residues. Germline CDR1 and CDR2: LGHNA and YNFKEQ.

This clonotype was recorded at least ten times. In DNA, the CDR3 is TGCGCCAGCAGCCAAGAGCCTTCCCGGATTTTTAGCAATCAGCCCCAGCATTTT. Translation gives CASSQEPSRIFSNQPQHF. V and J are TRBV4-1 and TRBJ1-5; D unresolved. This CDR3 has 18 residues. CDR1 is MGHRA and CDR2 is YSYEKL in the germline V gene. Trimming shortened V by 0 bases and J by 0 bases, and 15 bases separated the two germline ends.

This chain links TRBV7-2 with TRBJ1-1, with no clear D. Germline CDR1 reads SGHTA; CDR2 reads FQGNSA. V gave up 4 bases and J gave up 2 bases, with 11 bases separating them. CDR3 size: 14 residues. In DNA form, the CDR3 reads TGTGCCAGCAGCTCCCGAAGGTTTAACACTGAAGCTTTCTTT. Its protein product is CASSSRRFNTEAFF.

This clonotype has more than one count but fewer than ten. This sequence joins TRBV5-1 and TRBJ2-3; TRBD1 matches 7 bases. The CDR3 runs 15 residues. The germline gives CDR1 SGHRS, CDR2 YFSETQ. Trimming at V came to 4 bases and at J to 2 bases, leaving 7 bases not matched to a gene. The CDR3 nucleotides read TGCGCCAGCAGCCCGGGACAGTTTTCCACAGATACGCAGTATTTT. Translating gives CASSPGQFSTDTQYF.